A selection of T cell receptor beta chains follows, all from one sample in a study of shared T cell receptors in the human thymus. Libraries were prepared by immunoSEQ multiplex PCR; TCRdb keeps only in-frame clonotypes and omits some of them. The top ten hold 0.0095% to 0.011% of the sample, which has 720,000 or so clones, 80% to 90% seen once. The same data also went into a second study, on human thymus T cells.

The sequenced material came from thymocytes. These TCRs come from a girl less than two years old with a congenital heart defect. The CDR3 runs from the conserved cysteine through the conserved F or W. The D gene is left open where the match is weak. Clone size is stated in some rows and not others, as once, few, many or a class when expanded.

TRBV7-8,TRBJ1-2,.,.,14,CASSAGTQSYGYTF,TGTGCCAGCAGCGCGGGGACCCAAAGCTATGGCTACACCTTC
TRBV29-1,TRBJ2-7,.,once,14,CSVLGHYRTGEQYF,TGCAGCGTTCTAGGGCACTACAGAACGGGGGAGCAGTACTTC
TRBV5-3,TRBJ1-2,.,.,15,CARSLSKGWGGGYTF,TGTGCCAGAAGCCTTTCAAAGGGGTGGGGGGGTGGCTACACCTTC
TRBV28,TRBJ1-5,.,.,13,CASRQSPGQPQHF,TGTGCCTCTAGACAGTCTCCGGGTCAGCCCCAGCATTTT
TRBV7-9,TRBJ1-2,.,.,11,CASGPHYGYTF,TGTGCCAGCGGCCCACACTATGGCTACACCTTC
TRBV25-1,TRBJ2-7,TRBD1,.,15,CASSGQGTGVDEQYF,TGTGCCAGCAGTGGACAGGGGACTGGCGTGGACGAGCAGTACTTC
TRBV5-6,TRBJ1-3,TRBD1,.,15,CASSYGTGLGNTIYF,TGTGCCAGCAGCTACGGGACAGGGCTTGGAAACACCATATATTTT
TRBV2,TRBJ1-2,.,.,13,CASTQGEGEGYTF,TGTGCCAGCACCCAAGGGGAGGGTGAGGGCTACACCTTC
TRBV14,TRBJ1-2,TRBD1,once,12,CASRRGQYGYTF,TGTGCCAGCAGAAGGGGACAGTATGGCTACACCTTC
TRBV15,TRBJ1-1,.,.,16,CATSREERQKNTEAFF,TGTGCCACCAGCAGAGAAGAGAGACAAAAGAACACTGAAGCTTTCTTT
TRBV14,TRBJ2-6,TRBD1,.,21,CASSLTGGPGQGFSGANVLTF,TGTGCCAGCAGCCTAACGGGAGGCCCGGGACAGGGGTTCTCCGGGGCCAACGTCCTGACTTTC
TRBV27,TRBJ2-2,.,few,16,CASSLANCGNTGELFF,TGTGCCAGCAGTTTGGCGAATTGCGGGAACACCGGGGAGCTGTTTTTT
TRBV5-4,TRBJ2-1,.,.,18,CASSPERVVEASYNEQFF,TGTGCCAGCAGCCCTGAGCGGGTGGTCGAGGCCTCCTACAATGAGCAGTTCTTC
TRBV6-1,TRBJ1-6,.,.,13,CASSGSVNSPLHF,TGTGCCAGCAGTGGTTCGGTAAATTCACCCCTCCACTTT
TRBV19,TRBJ1-5,.,.,15,CASSIHGTRGSPQHF,TGTGCCAGTAGTATTCACGGGACAAGGGGGTCGCCCCAGCATTTT
TRBV5-6,TRBJ1-4,TRBD1,.,16,CASSAAYRGLDEKLFF,TGTGCCAGCAGCGCAGCGTACAGGGGGCTGGATGAAAAACTGTTTTTT
TRBV14,TRBJ1-2,.,.,16,CASSPDHLGGNYGYTF,TGTGCCAGCAGCCCCGACCACCTGGGAGGTAACTATGGCTACACCTTC
TRBV28,TRBJ1-5,TRBD1,.,17,CASSSRPGQGGSGSQHF,TGTGCCAGCAGTTCCCGTCCGGGACAGGGTGGTAGTGGGTCCCAGCATTTT
TRBV27,TRBJ1-6,TRBD1,.,14,CASRTQGEASPLHF,TGTGCCAGCAGAACACAGGGGGAGGCTTCACCCCTCCACTTT
TRBV19,TRBJ1-2,TRBD1,.,15,CASTFGQGAGYGYTF,TGTGCCAGTACCTTTGGACAGGGGGCAGGCTATGGCTACACCTTC
TRBV5-6,TRBJ2-5,TRBD1,.,15,CASTTGGQGAETQYF,TGTGCCAGCACCACTGGGGGCCAGGGGGCGGAGACCCAGTACTTC
TRBV7-9,TRBJ1-1,.,.,13,CASSLVLYSGAFF,TGTGCCAGCAGCTTAGTTTTGTATTCGGGAGCTTTCTTT
TRBV7-3,TRBJ2-1,TRBD1,.,16,CASSLSRDSSYNEQFF,TGTGCCAGCAGCTTAAGCCGGGACAGCTCCTACAATGAGCAGTTCTTC
TRBV11-2,TRBJ2-1,.,.,17,CASSLRSGRGKFNEQFF,TGTGCCAGCAGCTTAAGGAGCGGGCGAGGTAAATTCAATGAGCAGTTCTTC
TRBV13,TRBJ1-4,TRBD1,.,16,CASSRHRDRDDEKLFF,TGTGCCAGCAGTAGACACCGGGACAGGGATGATGAAAAACTGTTTTTT
TRBV4-1,TRBJ2-7,.,.,13,CASSQRTPGKQYF,TGCGCCAGCAGCCAAAGGACCCCCGGGAAGCAGTACTTC
TRBV5-1,TRBJ1-2,.,.,11,CASSLAGGYTF,TGCGCCAGCAGCTTGGCTGGCGGCTACACCTTC
TRBV6-5,TRBJ1-5,TRBD1,.,14,CASWDRPSLRPQHF,TGTGCCAGCTGGGACAGACCGAGTTTAAGGCCCCAGCATTTT
TRBV28,TRBJ2-7,.,once,14,CASSLVQGFNEQYF,TGTGCCAGCAGTTTAGTACAGGGCTTCAACGAGCAGTACTTC
TRBV7-2,TRBJ2-2,TRBD2,.,17,CASSFGGLAGVTGELFF,TGTGCCAGCAGCTTCGGGGGACTAGCGGGAGTCACCGGGGAGCTGTTTTTT